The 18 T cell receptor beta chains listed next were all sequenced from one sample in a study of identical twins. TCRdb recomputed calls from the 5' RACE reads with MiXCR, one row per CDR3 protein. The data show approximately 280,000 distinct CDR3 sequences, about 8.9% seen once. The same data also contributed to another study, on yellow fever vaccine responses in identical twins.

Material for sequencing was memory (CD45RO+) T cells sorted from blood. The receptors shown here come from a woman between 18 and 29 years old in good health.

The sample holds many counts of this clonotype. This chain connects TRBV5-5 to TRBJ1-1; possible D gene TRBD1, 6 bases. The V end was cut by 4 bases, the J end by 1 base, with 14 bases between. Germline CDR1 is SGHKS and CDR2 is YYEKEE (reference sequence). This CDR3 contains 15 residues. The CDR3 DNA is TGTGCCAGCAGCCGTTCGGGGGGCGAGAACACTGAAGCTTTCTTT. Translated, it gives CASSRSGGENTEAFF.

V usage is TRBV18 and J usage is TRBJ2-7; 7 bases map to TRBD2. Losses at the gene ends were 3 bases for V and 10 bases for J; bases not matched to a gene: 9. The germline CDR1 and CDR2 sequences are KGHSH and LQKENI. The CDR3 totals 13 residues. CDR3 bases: TGTGCCAGCTCACCCTACCCGACTAGCAGCCAGTACTTC. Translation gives CASSPYPTSSQYF.

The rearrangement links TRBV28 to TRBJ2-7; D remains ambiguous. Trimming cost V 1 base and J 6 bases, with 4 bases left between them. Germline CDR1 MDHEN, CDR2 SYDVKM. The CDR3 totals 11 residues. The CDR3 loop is CASSLYREQYF. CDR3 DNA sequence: TGTGCCAGCAGTTTATACCGCGAGCAGTACTTC.

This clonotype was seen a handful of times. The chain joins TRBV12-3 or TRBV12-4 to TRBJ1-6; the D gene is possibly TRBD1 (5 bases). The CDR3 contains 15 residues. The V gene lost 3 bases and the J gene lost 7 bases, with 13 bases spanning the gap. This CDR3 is CASSFLTGGNSPLHF. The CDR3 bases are TGTGCCAGCAGTTTTTTGACCGGGGGGAATTCACCCCTCCACTTT.

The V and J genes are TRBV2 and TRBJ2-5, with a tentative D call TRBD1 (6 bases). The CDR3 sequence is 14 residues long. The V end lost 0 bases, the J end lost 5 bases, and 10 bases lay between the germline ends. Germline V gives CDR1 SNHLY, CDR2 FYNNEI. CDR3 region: CASSEAPTGETQYF. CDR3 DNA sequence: TGTGCCAGCAGTGAAGCCCCTACAGGGGAGACCCAGTACTTC.

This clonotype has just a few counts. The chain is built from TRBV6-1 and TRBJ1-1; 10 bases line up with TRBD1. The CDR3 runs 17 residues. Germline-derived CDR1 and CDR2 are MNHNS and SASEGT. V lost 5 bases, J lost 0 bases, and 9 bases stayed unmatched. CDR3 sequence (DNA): TGTGCCAGCAGTCCTAGGACAGGGGGGGCTTTGAACACTGAAGCTTTCTTT. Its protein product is CASSPRTGGALNTEAFF.

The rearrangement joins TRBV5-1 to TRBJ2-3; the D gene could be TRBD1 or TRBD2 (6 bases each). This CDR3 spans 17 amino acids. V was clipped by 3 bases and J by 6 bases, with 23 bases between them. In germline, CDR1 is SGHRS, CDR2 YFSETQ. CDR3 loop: CASSSPTGGTSWDTQYF. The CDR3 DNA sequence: TGCGCCAGCAGCTCACCGACAGGCGGGACTTCGTGGGATACGCAGTATTTT.

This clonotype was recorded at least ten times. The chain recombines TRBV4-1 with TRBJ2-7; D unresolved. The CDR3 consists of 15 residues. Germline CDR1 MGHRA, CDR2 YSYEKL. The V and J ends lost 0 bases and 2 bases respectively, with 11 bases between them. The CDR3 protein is CASSQEVGPAYEQYF. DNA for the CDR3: TGCGCCAGCAGCCAAGAGGTGGGCCCGGCCTACGAGCAGTACTTC.

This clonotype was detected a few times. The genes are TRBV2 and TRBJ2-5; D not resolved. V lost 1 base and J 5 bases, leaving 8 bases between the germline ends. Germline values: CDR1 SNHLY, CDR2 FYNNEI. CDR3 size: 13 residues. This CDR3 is CASSEVGFETQYF. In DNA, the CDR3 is TGTGCCAGCAGTGAAGTGGGATTTGAGACCCAGTACTTC.

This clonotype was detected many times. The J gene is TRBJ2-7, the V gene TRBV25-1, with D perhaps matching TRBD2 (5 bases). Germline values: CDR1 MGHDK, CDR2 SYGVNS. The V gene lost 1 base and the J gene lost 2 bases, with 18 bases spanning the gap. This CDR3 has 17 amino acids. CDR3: CASSECGSTYAPYEQYF. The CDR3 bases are TGTGCCAGCAGTGAATGCGGGTCCACTTATGCCCCCTACGAGCAGTACTTC.

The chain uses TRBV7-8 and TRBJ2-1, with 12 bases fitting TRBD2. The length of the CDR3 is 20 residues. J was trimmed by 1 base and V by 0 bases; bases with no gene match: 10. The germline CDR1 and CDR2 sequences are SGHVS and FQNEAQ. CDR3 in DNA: TGTGCCAGCAGCTTAGCTACTAGCGGGGGGTCAACATTTTCCTACAATGAGCAGTTCTTC. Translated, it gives CASSLATSGGSTFSYNEQFF. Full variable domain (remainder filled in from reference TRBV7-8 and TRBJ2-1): GAGVSQSPRYKVAKRGQDVALRCDPISGHVSLFWYQQALGQGPEFLTYFQNEAQLDKSGLPSDRFFAERPEGSVSTLKIQRTQQEDSAVYLCASSLATSGGSTFSYNEQFFGPGTRLTVL.

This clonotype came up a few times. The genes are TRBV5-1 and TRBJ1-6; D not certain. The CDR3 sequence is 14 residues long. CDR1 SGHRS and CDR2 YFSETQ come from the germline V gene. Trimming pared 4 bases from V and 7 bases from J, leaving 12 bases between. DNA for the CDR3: TGCGCCAGCAGCCTCGACGGAAACAATTCACCCCTCCACTTT. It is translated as CASSLDGNNSPLHF.

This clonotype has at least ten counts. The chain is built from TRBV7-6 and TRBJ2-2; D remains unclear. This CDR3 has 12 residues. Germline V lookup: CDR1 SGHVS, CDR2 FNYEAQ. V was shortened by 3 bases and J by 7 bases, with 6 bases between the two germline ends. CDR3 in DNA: TGTGCCAGCAGCTTTAGTTTCGGGGAGCTGTTTTTT. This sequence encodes CASSFSFGELFF. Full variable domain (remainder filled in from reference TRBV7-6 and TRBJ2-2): GAGVSQSPRYKVTKRGQDVALRCDPISGHVSLYWYRQALGQGPEFLTYFNYEAQQDKSGLPNDRFSAERPEGSISTLTIQRTEQRDSAMYRCASSFSFGELFFGEGSRLTVL.

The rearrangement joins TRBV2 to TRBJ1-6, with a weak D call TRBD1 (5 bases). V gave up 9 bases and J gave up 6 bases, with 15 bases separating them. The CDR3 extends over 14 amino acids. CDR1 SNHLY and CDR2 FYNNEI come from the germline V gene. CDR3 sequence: CASDKQGGNSPLHF. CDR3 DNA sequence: TGTGCCAGTGACAAGCAGGGAGGTAATTCACCCCTCCACTTT.

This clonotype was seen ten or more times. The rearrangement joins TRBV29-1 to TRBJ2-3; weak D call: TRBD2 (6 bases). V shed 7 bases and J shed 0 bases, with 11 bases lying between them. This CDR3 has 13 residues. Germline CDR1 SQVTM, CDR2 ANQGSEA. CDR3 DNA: TGCAGCGCCCCCCTAGCGAGCACAGATACGCAGTATTTT. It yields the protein CSAPLASTDTQYF.

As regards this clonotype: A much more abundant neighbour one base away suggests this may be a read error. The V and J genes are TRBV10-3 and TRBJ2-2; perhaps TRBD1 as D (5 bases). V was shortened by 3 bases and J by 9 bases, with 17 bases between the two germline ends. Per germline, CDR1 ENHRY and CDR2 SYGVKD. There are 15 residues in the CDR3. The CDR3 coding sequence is TGTGCCATCAGTGATAAGGGGCTAACGACCAGGGAGCTGTTTTTT. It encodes CAISDKGLTTRELFF.

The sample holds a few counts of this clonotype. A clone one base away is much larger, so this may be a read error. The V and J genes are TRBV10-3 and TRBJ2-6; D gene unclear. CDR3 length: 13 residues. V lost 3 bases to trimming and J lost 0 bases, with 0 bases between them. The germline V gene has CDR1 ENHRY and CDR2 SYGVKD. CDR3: CAISDSGANVLTF. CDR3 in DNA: TGTGCCATCAGTGACTCTGGGGCCAACGTCCTGACTTTC.

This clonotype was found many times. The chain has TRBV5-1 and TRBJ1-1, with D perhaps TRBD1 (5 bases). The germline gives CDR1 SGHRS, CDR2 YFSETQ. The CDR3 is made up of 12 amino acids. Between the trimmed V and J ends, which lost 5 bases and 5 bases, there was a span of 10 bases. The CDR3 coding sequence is TGCGCCAGCAGAGCTGGGGGGACTGAAGCTTTCTTT. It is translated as CASRAGGTEAFF.